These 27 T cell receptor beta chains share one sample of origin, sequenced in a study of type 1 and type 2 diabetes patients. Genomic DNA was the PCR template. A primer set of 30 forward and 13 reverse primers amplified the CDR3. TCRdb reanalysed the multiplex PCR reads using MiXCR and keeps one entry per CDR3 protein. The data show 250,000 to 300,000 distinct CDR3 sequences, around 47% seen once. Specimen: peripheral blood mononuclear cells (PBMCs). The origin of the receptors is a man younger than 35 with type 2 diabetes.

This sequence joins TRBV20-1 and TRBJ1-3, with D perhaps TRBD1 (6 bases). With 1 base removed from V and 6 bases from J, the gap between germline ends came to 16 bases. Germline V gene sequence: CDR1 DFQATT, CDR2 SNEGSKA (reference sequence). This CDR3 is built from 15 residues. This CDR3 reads CSARGDNLRENTIYF. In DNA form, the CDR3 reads TGCAGTGCTAGAGGGGACAATTTAAGAGAAAACACCATATATTTT.

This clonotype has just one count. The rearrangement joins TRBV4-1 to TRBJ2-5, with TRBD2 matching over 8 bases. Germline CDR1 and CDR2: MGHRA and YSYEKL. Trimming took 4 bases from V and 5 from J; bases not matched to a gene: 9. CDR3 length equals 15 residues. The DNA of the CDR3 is TGCGCCAGCAGCCTCAGACCCCCGGGGGGGGAGACCCAGTACTTC. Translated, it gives CASSLRPPGGETQYF.

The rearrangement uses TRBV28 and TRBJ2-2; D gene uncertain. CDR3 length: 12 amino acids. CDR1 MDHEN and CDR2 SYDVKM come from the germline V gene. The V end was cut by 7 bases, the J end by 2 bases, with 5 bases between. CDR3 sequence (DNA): TGTGCCAGCAAACTAAACACCGGGGAGCTGTTTTTT. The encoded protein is CASKLNTGELFF. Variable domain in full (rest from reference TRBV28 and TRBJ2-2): DVKVTQSSRYLVKRTGEKVFLECVQDMDHENMFWYRQDPGLGLRLIYFSYDVKMKEKGDIPEGYSVSREKKERFSLILESASTNQTSMYLCASKLNTGELFFGEGSRLTVL.

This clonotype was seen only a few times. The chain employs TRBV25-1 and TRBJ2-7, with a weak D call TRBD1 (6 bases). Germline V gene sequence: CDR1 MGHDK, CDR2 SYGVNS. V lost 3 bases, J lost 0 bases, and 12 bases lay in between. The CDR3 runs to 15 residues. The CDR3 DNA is TGTGCCAGCAGTGATTCTGACAGGACCTCCTACGAGCAGTACTTC. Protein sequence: CASSDSDRTSYEQYF.

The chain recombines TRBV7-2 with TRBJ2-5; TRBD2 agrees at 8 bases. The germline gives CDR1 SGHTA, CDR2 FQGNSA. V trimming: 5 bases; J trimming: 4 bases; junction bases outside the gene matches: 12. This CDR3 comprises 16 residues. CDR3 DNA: TGTGCCAGCAGCCCCCAGGGACTAGAGGACCGAGAGACCCAGTACTTC. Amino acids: CASSPQGLEDRETQYF.

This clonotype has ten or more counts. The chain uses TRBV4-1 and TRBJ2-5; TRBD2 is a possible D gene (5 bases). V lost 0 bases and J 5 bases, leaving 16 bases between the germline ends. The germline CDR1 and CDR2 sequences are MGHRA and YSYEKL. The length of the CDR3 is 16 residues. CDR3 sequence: CASSQDSGLGGETQYF. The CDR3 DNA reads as TGCGCCAGCAGCCAAGATTCGGGGTTGGGTGGGGAGACCCAGTACTTC.

The CDR3 spells CASSLRIINEQFF. As DNA, the CDR3 is TGTGCCAGCAGTTTAAGAATAATCAATGAGCAGTTCTTC. The V and J genes are TRBV11-2 and TRBJ2-1; D remains unclear. V gave up 6 bases and J gave up 6 bases, with 12 bases separating them. The CDR3 length is 13 residues. Germline loops: CDR1 SGHAT, CDR2 FQNNGV. Together with reference TRBV11-2 and TRBJ2-1, the CDR3 gives the full variable domain: EAGVAQSPRYKIIEKRQSVAFWCNPISGHATLYWYQQILGQGPKLLIQFQNNGVVDDSQLPKDRFSAERLKGVDSTLKIQPAKLEDSAVYLCASSLRIINEQFFGPGTRLTVL.

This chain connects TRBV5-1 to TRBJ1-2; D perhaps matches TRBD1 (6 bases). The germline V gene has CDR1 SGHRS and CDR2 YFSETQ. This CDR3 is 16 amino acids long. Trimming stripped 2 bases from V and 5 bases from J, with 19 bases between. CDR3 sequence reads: CASSFGGRGILYGYTF. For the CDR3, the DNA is TGCGCCAGCAGCTTTGGGGGGCGCGGAATCCTATATGGCTACACCTTC.

The CDR3 DNA sequence: TGTGCCAGCAATCAGGTCAGGGCAGATCAGCCCCAGCATTTT. It yields the protein CASNQVRADQPQHF. This chain links TRBV28 with TRBJ1-5; possible D gene TRBD1, 5 bases. V was pared by 7 bases and J by 5 bases, with 15 bases between. The germline V gene has CDR1 MDHEN and CDR2 SYDVKM. There are 14 residues in the CDR3.

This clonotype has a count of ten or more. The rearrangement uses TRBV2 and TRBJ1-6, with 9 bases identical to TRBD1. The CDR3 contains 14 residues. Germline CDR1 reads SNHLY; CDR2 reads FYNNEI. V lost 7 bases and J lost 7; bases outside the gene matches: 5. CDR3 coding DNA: TGTGCCAGCATATGGACAGGGGCGAATTCACCCCTCCACTTT. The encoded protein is CASIWTGANSPLHF. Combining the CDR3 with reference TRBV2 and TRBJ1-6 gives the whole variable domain EPEVTQTPSHQVTQMGQEVILRCVPISNHLYFYWYRQILGQKVEFLVSFYNNEISEKSEIFDDQFSVERPDGSNFTLKIRSTKLEDSAMYFCASIWTGANSPLHFGNGTRLTVT.

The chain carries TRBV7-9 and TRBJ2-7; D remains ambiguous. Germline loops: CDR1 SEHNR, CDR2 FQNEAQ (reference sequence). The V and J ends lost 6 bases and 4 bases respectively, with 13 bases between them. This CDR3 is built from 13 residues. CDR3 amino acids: CASSLRLSYEQYF. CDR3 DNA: TGTGCCAGCAGTTTACGACTTTCTTACGAGCAGTACTTC.

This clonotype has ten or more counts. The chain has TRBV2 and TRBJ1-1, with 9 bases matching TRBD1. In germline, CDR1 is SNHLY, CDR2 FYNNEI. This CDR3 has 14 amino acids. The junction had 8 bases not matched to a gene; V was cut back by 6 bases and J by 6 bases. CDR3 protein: CASRLGQGQAEAFF. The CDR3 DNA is TGTGCCAGCAGGCTCGGACAGGGGCAAGCTGAAGCTTTCTTT.

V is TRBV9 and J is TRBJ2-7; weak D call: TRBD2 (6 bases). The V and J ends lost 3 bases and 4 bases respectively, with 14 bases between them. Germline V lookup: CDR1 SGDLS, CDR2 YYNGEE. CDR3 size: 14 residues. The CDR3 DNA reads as TGTGCCAGCAGCGCGTTCCCTGGGACTTACGAGCAGTACTTC. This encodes CASSAFPGTYEQYF.

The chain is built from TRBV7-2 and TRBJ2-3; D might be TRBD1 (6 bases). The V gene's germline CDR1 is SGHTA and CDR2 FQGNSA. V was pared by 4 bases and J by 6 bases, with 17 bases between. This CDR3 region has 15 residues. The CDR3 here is CASSSTLQGPDTQYF. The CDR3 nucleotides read TGTGCCAGCAGCTCTACCCTACAGGGTCCGGATACGCAGTATTTT.

The CDR3 sequence is CASLNPNFYGYTF. As DNA, the CDR3 is TGTGCCAGTCTAAACCCGAACTTCTATGGCTACACCTTC. This chain connects TRBV28 to TRBJ1-2, with D uncertain. This CDR3 is 13 amino acids long. Looked up from germline, CDR1 is MDHEN and CDR2 is SYDVKM. V dropped 9 bases and J dropped 4 bases, with 15 bases sitting between them.

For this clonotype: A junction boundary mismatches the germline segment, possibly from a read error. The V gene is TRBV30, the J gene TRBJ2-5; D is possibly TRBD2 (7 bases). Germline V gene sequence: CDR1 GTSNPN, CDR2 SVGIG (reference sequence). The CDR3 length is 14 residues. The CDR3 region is CAWSGGGAQKTQYF. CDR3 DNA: TGTGCCTGGAGTGGTGGGGGGGCCCAAAAGACCCAGTACTTC.

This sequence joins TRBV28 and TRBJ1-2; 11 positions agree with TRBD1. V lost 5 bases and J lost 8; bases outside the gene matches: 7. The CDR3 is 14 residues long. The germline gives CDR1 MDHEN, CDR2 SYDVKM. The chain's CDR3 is CASSQDRGLRGYTF. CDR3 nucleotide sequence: TGTGCCAGCAGTCAGGACAGGGGGCTGCGGGGCTACACCTTC.

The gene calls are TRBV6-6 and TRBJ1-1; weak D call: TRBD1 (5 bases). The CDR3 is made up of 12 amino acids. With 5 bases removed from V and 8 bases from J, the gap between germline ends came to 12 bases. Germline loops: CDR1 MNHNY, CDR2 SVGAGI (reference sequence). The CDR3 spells CASSDKGREAFF. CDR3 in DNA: TGTGCCAGCAGTGACAAGGGGCGCGAAGCTTTCTTT.

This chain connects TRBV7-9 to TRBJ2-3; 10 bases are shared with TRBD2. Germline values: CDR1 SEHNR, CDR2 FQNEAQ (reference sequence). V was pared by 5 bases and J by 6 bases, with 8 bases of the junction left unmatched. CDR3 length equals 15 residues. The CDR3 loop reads CASSTQAGGTDTQYF. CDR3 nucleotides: TGTGCCAGCAGCACCCAAGCGGGGGGGACGGATACGCAGTATTTT.

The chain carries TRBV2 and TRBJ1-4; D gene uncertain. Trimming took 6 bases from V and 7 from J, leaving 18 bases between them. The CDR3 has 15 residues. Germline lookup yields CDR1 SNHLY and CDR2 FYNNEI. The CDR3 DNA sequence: TGTGCCAGCAGCTCGCACGGGCTTGCTGGTGAAAAACTGTTTTTT. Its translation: CASSSHGLAGEKLFF.

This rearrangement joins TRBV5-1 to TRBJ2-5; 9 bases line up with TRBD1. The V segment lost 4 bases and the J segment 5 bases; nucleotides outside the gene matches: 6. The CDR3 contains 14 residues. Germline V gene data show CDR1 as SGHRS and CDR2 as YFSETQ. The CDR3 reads CASSATGGEETQYF. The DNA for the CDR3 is TGCGCCAGCAGCGCGACAGGGGGGGAGGAGACCCAGTACTTC.

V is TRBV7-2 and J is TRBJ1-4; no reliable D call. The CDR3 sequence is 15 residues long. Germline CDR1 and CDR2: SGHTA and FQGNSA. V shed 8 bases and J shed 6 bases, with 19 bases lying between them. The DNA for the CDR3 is TGTGCCAGCTCTCCGCAAGGCTTTCTTTATGAAAAACTGTTTTTT. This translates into CASSPQGFLYEKLFF.

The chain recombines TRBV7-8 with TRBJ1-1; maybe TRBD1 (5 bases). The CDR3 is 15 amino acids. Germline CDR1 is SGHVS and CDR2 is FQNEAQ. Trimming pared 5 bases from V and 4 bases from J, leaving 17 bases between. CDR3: CASSGRGGVLTEAFF. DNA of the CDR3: TGTGCCAGCAGCGGGCGGGGAGGGGTTCTCACTGAAGCTTTCTTT.

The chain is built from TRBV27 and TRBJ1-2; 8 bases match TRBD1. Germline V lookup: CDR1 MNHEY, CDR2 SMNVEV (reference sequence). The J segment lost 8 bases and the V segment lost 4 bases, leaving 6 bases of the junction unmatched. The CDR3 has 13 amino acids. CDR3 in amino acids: CASSYQGARGYTF. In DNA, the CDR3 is TGTGCCAGCAGTTATCAGGGGGCGCGAGGCTACACCTTC.

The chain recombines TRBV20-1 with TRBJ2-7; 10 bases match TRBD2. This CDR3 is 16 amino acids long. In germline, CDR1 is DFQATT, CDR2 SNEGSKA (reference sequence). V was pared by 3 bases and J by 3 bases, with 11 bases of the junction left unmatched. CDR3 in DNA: TGCAGTGCTAGGACCCCCTCTCTAGCGGGAGTCTACGAGCAGTACTTC. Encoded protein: CSARTPSLAGVYEQYF.

For the CDR3, the DNA is TGTGCCAGCAGGGCAGGGGGGGCCAAAAACATTCAGTACTTC. Amino acid sequence: CASRAGGAKNIQYF. The rearrangement joins TRBV13 to TRBJ2-4, with TRBD1 as a possible D gene (7 bases). Germline V gene sequence: CDR1 PRHDT, CDR2 FYEKMQ (reference sequence). The V gene lost 6 bases and the J gene lost 1 base, with 10 bases spanning the gap. The CDR3 contains 14 residues.

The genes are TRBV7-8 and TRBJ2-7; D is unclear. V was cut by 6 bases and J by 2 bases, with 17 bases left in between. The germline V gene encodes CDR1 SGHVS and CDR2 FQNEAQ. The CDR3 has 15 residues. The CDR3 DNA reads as TGTGCCAGCAGTGAACCCCACGACACCCCCTACGAGCAGTACTTC. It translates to CASSEPHDTPYEQYF. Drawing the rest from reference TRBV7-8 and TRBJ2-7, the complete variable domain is GAGVSQSPRYKVAKRGQDVALRCDPISGHVSLFWYQQALGQGPEFLTYFQNEAQLDKSGLPSDRFFAERPEGSVSTLKIQRTQQEDSAVYLCASSEPHDTPYEQYFGPGTRLTVT.